Presented here are 8 T cell receptor beta chains from one specimen sequenced in a study of blood T cell repertoires in COVID-19. Some clones are missing from TCRdb's copy, which holds only in-frame ones; the method was immunoSEQ multiplex PCR. The table lists around 100,000 clones, roughly 90% of them singletons. The sample consisted of peripheral blood. The receptors were sampled from a man between 65 and 85 years old with acute or convalescent COVID-19.

The chain employs TRBV10-2 and TRBJ2-7, with TRBD2 matching 10 bases. V gave up 2 bases and J gave up 4 bases; unmatched junction bases: 20. The CDR3 is 20 amino acids. CDR1 is WSHSY, CDR2 SAAADI, per germline. The CDR3, as DNA: TGCGCCAGCAGTGAGAGCGTGAGGGCTAGCGGGAGCCCAGGTTCTTACGAGCAGTACTTC. Its protein is CASSESVRASGSPGSYEQYF.

J is TRBJ1-2 and V is TRBV6-6, with 7 bases aligning to TRBD1. Germline V lookup: CDR1 MNHNY, CDR2 SVGAGI (reference sequence). V lost 2 bases and J lost 8; bases outside the gene matches: 5. The CDR3 extends over 13 amino acids. The CDR3 here is CASSYRGLGGYTF. CDR3 nucleotide sequence: TGTGCCAGCAGTTACAGGGGGCTCGGGGGCTACACCTTC.

The V call is TRBV6-2 or TRBV6-3, the J call TRBJ2-5; 8 nucleotides agree with TRBD2. Germline V gene data show CDR1 as MNHEY and CDR2 as SVGEGT. This CDR3 has 14 residues. The V gene end was trimmed by 5 bases and the J gene end by 2 bases; junction bases not matched to a gene: 4. DNA of the CDR3: TGTGCCAGCAGTACGGGAGGGGTTCAAGAGACCCAGTACTTC. Its translation is CASSTGGVQETQYF.

This rearrangement joins TRBV15 to TRBJ1-3; possibly TRBD1 for D (5 bases). The CDR3 spans 17 residues. The V end lost 0 bases, the J end lost 8 bases, and 20 bases lay between the germline ends. CDR1 LNHNV and CDR2 YYDKDF come from the germline V gene (reference sequence). The CDR3: CATSRDTRARPGDTIYF. In DNA form, the CDR3 reads TGTGCCACCAGCAGAGATACCCGGGCCCGTCCGGGGGACACCATATATTTT.

CDR3 coding DNA: TGTGCCAGTAGTATATTCGGCAGGGAATCGGAAAAACTGTTTTTT. Translation: CASSIFGRESEKLFF. This chain joins TRBV19 and TRBJ1-4; D may be TRBD1 (5 bases). Trimming removed 2 bases from V and 8 bases from J, with 15 bases in between. Per germline, CDR1 LNHDA and CDR2 SQIVND (reference sequence). This CDR3 has 15 amino acids.

V gene TRBV7-4 combines with J gene TRBJ2-1; 9 bases are a match to TRBD1. Germline V gene data show CDR1 as SGHVT and CDR2 as SQSDAQ. The CDR3 totals 14 residues. Trimming at V came to 5 bases and at J to 8 bases, leaving 7 bases not matched to a gene. CDR3 sequence reads: CASSQRDRDDEQFF. DNA for the CDR3: TGTGCCAGCAGCCAGCGGGACAGGGATGATGAGCAGTTCTTC.

The chain is built from TRBV7-3 and TRBJ2-7; D perhaps matches TRBD2 (6 bases). CDR1 SGHTA and CDR2 FQGTGA come from the germline V gene. The length of the CDR3 is 15 residues. Trimming pared 5 bases from V and 6 bases from J, leaving 20 bases between. CDR3 residues: CASSKTGTGLGEQYF. CDR3 DNA: TGTGCCAGCAGCAAAACCGGGACGGGACTCGGCGAGCAGTACTTC.

This clone was detected a few times. V is TRBV21-1 and J is TRBJ2-3; no check of the table's D call, TRBD1, against the DNA was made. TRBV21-1 is assigned pseudogene status. This CDR3 region has 17 residues. The CDR3 sequence is CASSKRPGTGGLDTQYF. CDR3 coding DNA: TGTGCCAGCAGCAAACGACCCGGGACAGGGGGCTTAGATACGCAGTATTTT.